Reported below is one T cell receptor beta chain. Germline assignment: CDR1 MNHNY and CDR2 SVGAGI (reference sequence). The CDR3 loop spans 12 amino acids. V shed 5 bases and J shed 3 bases, with 2 bases lying between them. These data come from a study of CD8 T cells in Susac syndrome. Reverse transcription of roughly 0.45 to 1 ug RNA was performed with random hexamers. By means of immunoSEQ multiplex PCR, TCR beta CDR3 spanning 54 Vbeta and 13 Jbeta underwent amplification. TCRdb processed the immunoSEQ multiplex PCR reads anew with MiXCR; each CDR3 protein has one entry. The data hold about 200,000 distinct CDR3 sequences, with 75% to 95% observed a single time.

This clonotype was obtained from a human donor with Susac syndrome. The rearrangement links TRBV6-6 to TRBJ1-6; D is undetermined. The sequencing input was CD4+ T cells from PBMCs. CDR3 DNA sequence: TGTGCCAGCAGTAACTATAATTCACCCCTCCACTTT. Translating gives CASSNYNSPLHF.